The 9 T cell receptor beta chains below all came from one sample that was sequenced in a study of T cell responses to AZD1222 COVID-19 vaccine. Assay: immunoSEQ multiplex PCR; the TCRdb copy retains only in-frame clones and omits some. The sample shows approximately 76,000 clones, about 87% of them seen only once. The sequences come from peripheral blood, collected on day 0 of AZD1222 vaccination. These receptors all stem from an adult in good health.

This chain uses TRBV7-6 with TRBJ2-2; the D gene is possibly TRBD1 (6 bases). The CDR3 loop spans 13 amino acids. Deletions cut 5 bases from V and 4 bases from J, with 8 bases between. Germline lookup yields CDR1 SGHVS and CDR2 FNYEAQ. CDR3 amino acids: CASSLRGTGELFF. The CDR3 nucleotides read TGTGCCAGCAGCCTCAGGGGCACCGGGGAGCTGTTTTTT.

The gene calls are TRBV6-9 and TRBJ2-3; D unresolved. Looked up from germline, CDR1 is MNHGY and CDR2 is SVAAGI. Trimming took off 5 bases at V and 6 bases at J, with 33 bases between the two ends. The CDR3 is made up of 20 amino acids. This CDR3 is CASSKHVAGRAIHFTDTQYF. In DNA form, the CDR3 reads TGTGCCAGCAGTAAACATGTCGCCGGGCGTGCGATCCACTTCACGGATACGCAGTATTTT.

The CDR3 coding sequence is TGTGCCAGCAGTCGCCGCAAGGGGAACACCGGGGAGCTGTTTTTT. Protein: CASSRRKGNTGELFF. The rearrangement uses TRBV6-6 and TRBJ2-2; no definite D call. V shed 5 bases and J shed 1 base, with 11 bases lying between them. The CDR3 loop spans 15 amino acids. In germline, CDR1 is MNHNY, CDR2 SVGAGI (reference sequence).

The gene calls are TRBV15 and TRBJ2-5, with 11 bases that match TRBD2. The CDR3 is made up of 17 amino acids. V lost 0 bases and J lost 5; bases outside the gene matches: 8. Germline-derived CDR1 and CDR2 are LNHNV and YYDKDF (reference sequence). The CDR3 protein is CATSRDLLAGATETQYF. CDR3 DNA sequence: TGTGCCACCAGCAGAGATCTACTAGCGGGAGCAACGGAGACCCAGTACTTC.

V gene TRBV6-4 combines with J gene TRBJ1-1, with 9 bases aligning to TRBD1. V shed 10 bases, J shed 7 bases, and the junction held 16 bases outside the gene matches. There are 15 residues in the CDR3. CDR1 and CDR2 (germline): MRHNA, SNTAGT. The CDR3 bases are TGTGCCAACCTCCGGGACAGGGAGTATGTGTATGAAGCTTTCTTT. It is translated as CANLRDREYVYEAFF.

The chain joins TRBV5-4 to TRBJ2-5; no firm D call. Germline lookup yields CDR1 SGHNT and CDR2 YYREEE (reference sequence). CDR3 length equals 14 residues. Deletions cut 2 bases from V and 2 bases from J, with 10 bases between. CDR3: CASSFGVEQETQYF. CDR3 sequence (DNA): TGTGCCAGCAGCTTTGGTGTGGAACAAGAGACCCAGTACTTC.

This chain joins TRBV9 and TRBJ1-3; 8 positions match TRBD1. The CDR3 sequence is 16 residues long. From germline, CDR1 is SGDLS and CDR2 YYNGEE. The J segment lost 3 bases and the V segment lost 4 bases, leaving 9 bases of the junction unmatched. This CDR3 reads CASSPGTGGGGNTIYF. The CDR3 DNA reads as TGTGCCAGCAGCCCAGGTACAGGGGGAGGTGGAAACACCATATATTTT.

V is TRBV6-5 and J is TRBJ1-5; D is possibly TRBD1 (6 bases). The germline V and J ends were trimmed by 2 bases and 7 bases, with 15 bases remaining between them. Germline V gene sequence: CDR1 MNHEY, CDR2 SVGAGI. The CDR3 is made up of 15 amino acids. CDR3 coding DNA: TGTGCCAGCAGTTACGGTGACAGGTTGACCCAGCCCCAGCATTTT. Amino acid sequence: CASSYGDRLTQPQHF.

The gene calls are TRBV14 and TRBJ2-6; D uncertain. V shed 0 bases and J shed 0 bases, with 9 bases lying between them. The length of the CDR3 is 17 residues. Per germline, CDR1 SGHDN and CDR2 FVKESK. In nucleotides, the CDR3 is TGTGCCAGCAGCCAAGAGTTTTCCCTCTCTGGGGCCAACGTCCTGACTTTC. Translating gives CASSQEFSLSGANVLTF.